This TCR beta chain derives from a study of shared clonotypes between healthy human individuals. Study findings and constraints: In the sorted subsets, rarefaction showed sequencing was incomplete despite large depth. Non-shared clonotypes displayed generation probabilities falling below those of clonotypes present in all four donors. Since donors were few, the genetic and exposure-history diversity represented was limited.

Splitting of CD4+ cells produced CD45RA+ naive and CD45RA-negative memory subsets. This CDR3 is 14 amino acids long. Germline V gene data show CDR1 as SGHRS and CDR2 as YFSETQ. V dropped 7 bases and J dropped 2; count of bases not matched to a gene: 9. Sequencing was performed with immunoSEQ multiplex PCR; in TCRdb, only in-frame clones are kept and a portion is missing. The sample carries 1 million to 1.3 million clones, roughly 74% recorded once. As concerns this clone: Its specificity is not known.

The specimen sequenced was memory CD4+ T cells from PBMCs. Sample subset: CD45RA-negative fraction. This sequence originates from a man between 18 and 29 years old in good health. Some clones in this sample may be carry-over from other donors' samples. This chain links TRBV5-1 with TRBJ2-7; 7 bases are shared with TRBD2. CDR3 in amino acids: CASGSGGPAYEQYF. The CDR3, as DNA: TGCGCCAGCGGATCGGGGGGACCCGCCTACGAGCAGTACTTC.